This T cell receptor (beta chain) was retrieved from a study of blood T cell repertoires in COVID-19. Produced via immunoSEQ multiplex PCR; TCRdb's table is partial and in-frame only. In the table there are around 190,000 clones, about 86% of which are singletons. Germline lookup yields CDR1 ENHRY and CDR2 SYGVKD. The junction had 5 bases not matched to a gene; V was cut back by 2 bases and J by 2 bases. This CDR3 has 17 residues. The chain employs TRBV10-3 and TRBJ1-3, with TRBD1 matching 11 bases. This clonotype originated in a woman in her thirties or forties in a cohort exposed to, infected with or recovered from COVID-19 (not recorded which). Material: PBMCs or T cells enriched from blood (not recorded which). The CDR3 region is CAISEPGQGAPGNTIYF. The CDR3 nucleotides read TGTGCCATCAGTGAGCCTGGACAGGGGGCCCCTGGAAACACCATATATTTT.